This T cell receptor beta chain was sequenced during a study of follicular helper T cells after annual influenza vaccination. Only in-frame clones appear in the TCRdb table, and some are missing; sequencing was by immunoSEQ multiplex PCR. Of more than 7,500 clones in the sample, around four fifths are singletons; the top ten hold about 3.1%. CDR3 size: 13 residues. Germline values: CDR1 SGHNT, CDR2 YYREEE (reference sequence). Unmatched junction bases numbered 9, after V lost 4 bases and J lost 10 bases. Time point here: 2014-2015 season, pre-vaccination. The gene calls are TRBV5-4 and TRBJ1-2; 8 nucleotides match TRBD1. The sequences come from CXCR5+ CD38- circulating T follicular helper cells from blood, collected on the day of influenza vaccination. Subset: circulating Tfh, non-naive CD4+CXCR5+PD-1+ (ICOS+CD38+ or ICOS-CD38-). The sequence was collected from an adult who received the influenza vaccine. The chain's CDR3 is CASSQGTGGDYTF. CDR3 nucleotides: TGTGCCAGCAGCCAAGGGACAGGAGGCGACTACACCTTC.